This T cell receptor beta chain was identified in a study of T cell responses to AZD1222 COVID-19 vaccine. General study results and limits: Seropositive AZD1222 recipients at baseline numbered only six or seven. Donors skewed white British and female; clonal diversity was possibly underestimated.

A note on this clone: Its antigen is not known.

Clones were read by immunoSEQ multiplex PCR, and TCRdb kept only the in-frame ones, dropping some. The sample holds approximately 150,000 clones, roughly nine tenths seen once. The receptor's source is an adult in good health. Sequenced material: peripheral blood, taken on day 0 of AZD1222 vaccination.

The CDR3 is CASSRTGALNTEAFF. The CDR3 DNA reads TGTGCCAGCAGTCGTACCGGGGCTCTGAACACTGAAGCTTTCTTT. This chain uses TRBV28 with TRBJ1-1; TRBD1 is a possible D gene (5 bases). Trimming pared 5 bases from V and 0 bases from J, leaving 13 bases between. Germline V CDR1 and CDR2: MDHEN, SYDVKM. The CDR3 runs to 15 residues.